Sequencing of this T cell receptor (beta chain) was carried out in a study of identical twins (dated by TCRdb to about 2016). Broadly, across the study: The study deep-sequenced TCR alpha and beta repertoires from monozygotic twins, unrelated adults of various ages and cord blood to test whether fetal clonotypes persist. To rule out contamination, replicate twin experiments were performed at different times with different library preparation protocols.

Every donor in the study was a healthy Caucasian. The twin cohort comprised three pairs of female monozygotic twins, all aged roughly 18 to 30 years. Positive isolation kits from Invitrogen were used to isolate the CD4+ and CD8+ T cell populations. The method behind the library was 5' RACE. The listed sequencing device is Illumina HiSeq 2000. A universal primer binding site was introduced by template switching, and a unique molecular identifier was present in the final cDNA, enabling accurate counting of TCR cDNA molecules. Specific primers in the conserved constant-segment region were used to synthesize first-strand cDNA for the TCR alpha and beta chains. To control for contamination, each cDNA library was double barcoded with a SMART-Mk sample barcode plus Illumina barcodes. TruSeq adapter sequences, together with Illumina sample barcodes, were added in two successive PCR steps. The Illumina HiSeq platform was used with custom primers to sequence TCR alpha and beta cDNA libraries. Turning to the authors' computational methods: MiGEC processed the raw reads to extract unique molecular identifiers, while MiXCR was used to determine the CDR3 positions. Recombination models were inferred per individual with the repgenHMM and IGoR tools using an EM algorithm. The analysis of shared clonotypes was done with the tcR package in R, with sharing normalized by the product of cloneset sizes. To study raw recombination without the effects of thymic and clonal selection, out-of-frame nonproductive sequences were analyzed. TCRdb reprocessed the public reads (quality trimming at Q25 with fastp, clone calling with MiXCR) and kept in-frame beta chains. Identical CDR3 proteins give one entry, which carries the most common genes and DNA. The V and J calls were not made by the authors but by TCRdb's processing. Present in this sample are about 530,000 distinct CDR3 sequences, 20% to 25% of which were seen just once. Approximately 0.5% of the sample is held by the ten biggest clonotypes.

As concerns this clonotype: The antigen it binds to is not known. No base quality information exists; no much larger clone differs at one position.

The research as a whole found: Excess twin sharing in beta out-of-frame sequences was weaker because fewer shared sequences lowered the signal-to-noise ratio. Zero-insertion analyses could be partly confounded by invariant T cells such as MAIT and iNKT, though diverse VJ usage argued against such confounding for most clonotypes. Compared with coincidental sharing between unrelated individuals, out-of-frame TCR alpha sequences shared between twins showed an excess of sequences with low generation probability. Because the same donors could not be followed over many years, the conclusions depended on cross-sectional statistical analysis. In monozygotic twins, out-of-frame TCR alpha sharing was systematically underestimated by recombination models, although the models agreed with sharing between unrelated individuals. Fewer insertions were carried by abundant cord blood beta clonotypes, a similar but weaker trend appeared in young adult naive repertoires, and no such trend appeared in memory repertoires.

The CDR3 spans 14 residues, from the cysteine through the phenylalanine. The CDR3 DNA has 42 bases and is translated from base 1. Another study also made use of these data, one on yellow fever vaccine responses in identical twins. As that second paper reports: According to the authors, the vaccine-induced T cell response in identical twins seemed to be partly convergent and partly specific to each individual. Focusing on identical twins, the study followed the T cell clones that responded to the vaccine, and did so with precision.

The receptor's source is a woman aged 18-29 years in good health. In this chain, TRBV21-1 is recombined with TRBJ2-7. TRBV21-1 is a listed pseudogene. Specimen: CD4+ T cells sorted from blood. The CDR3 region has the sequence CASSKRCGLYEQYF. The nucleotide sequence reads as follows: TGTGCCAGCAGCAAAAGGTGTGGGCTCTACGAGCAGTACTTC.